This entry concerns a single T cell receptor (beta chain). V lost 3 bases, J lost 7 bases, and 21 bases lay in between. The CDR3 consists of 17 residues. CDR1 is SEHNR and CDR2 is FQNEAQ in the germline V gene (reference sequence). The data were obtained in a study of blood T cell repertoires in COVID-19. TCRdb keeps only in-frame clones here, not all; method: immunoSEQ multiplex PCR. The table lists approximately 270,000 clones, around 86% of them singletons. The source material was peripheral blood. The sequence was obtained from a man between 45 and 60 years old with acute or convalescent COVID-19. The rearrangement links TRBV7-9 to TRBJ2-2; D gene unclear. The CDR3 bases are TGTGCCAGCAGCTTGGGTGGGCAATCATTCTGGCACGGGGAGCTGTTTTTT. Translation: CASSLGGQSFWHGELFF.